This T cell receptor beta chain emerged from a study of blood T cell repertoires in COVID-19. In the study overall: From the United States, Italy and Spain came samples of acute and convalescent COVID-19.

Trimming cost V 0 bases and J 4 bases, with 19 bases left between them. The CDR3 extends over 17 amino acids. The V gene's germline CDR1 is SGHRS and CDR2 YFSETQ. Profiling relied on immunoSEQ multiplex PCR, and the TCRdb table lists in-frame clones only, not all of them. This sample has 53,000 or so clones; about nine tenths occur once, and the top ten carry 5.5% to 8%. The V call is TRBV5-1, the J call TRBJ2-5; maybe TRBD1 (6 bases). The sequence was collected from a man in his forties with acute or convalescent COVID-19. Sequenced material: peripheral blood. This CDR3 is CASSLVTGTPQGETQYF. The CDR3 DNA follows: TGCGCCAGCAGCTTGGTAACAGGGACCCCGCAAGGAGAGACCCAGTACTTC.